This TCR beta chain was documented in a study of a mutant IDH1 vaccine in newly diagnosed glioma. Study-wide background: Patients received eight vaccinations in weeks 1, 3, 5, 7, 11, 15, 19, 23. Treated patients, averaging about 40 years, were about 60% male and about 38% female.

As to time point: week 11, during vaccination. Doses comprised 300 ug of mutant IDH1 20-mer peptide each, plus topical imiquimod. Diagnosis in the donors showed new WHO grade 3 or 4 astrocytomas that were IDH1-mutant and ATRX-lost. The CDR3 runs 13 residues. Germline trimming cut 5 bases from V and 7 bases from J; bases unmatched to any gene: 7. The germline V gene encodes CDR1 MNHNY and CDR2 SVGAGI (reference sequence). Assay used: immunoSEQ multiplex PCR; TCRdb lists only in-frame clones, some missing. Here the sample spans roughly 61,000 clones, 80% being singletons. This clone is a singleton in its sample. Its target is unknown.

This chain links TRBV6-6 with TRBJ1-1; 7 nucleotides align to TRBD1. The sequencing here drew on PBMCs, taken from a glioma patient whose treatment included an IDH1 peptide vaccine. The TCR sequence derives from a man in his fifties or sixties with glioma. The CDR3, as DNA: TGTGCCAGCAGTAAAATGGGACAGCTTGAAGCTTTCTTT. Translating it yields CASSKMGQLEAFF.